The 29 T cell receptor beta chains below all came from one sample that was sequenced in a study of low-dose radiotherapy and immunotherapy resistance in tumors. cDNA synthesis used a TRAV/TRBV-specific primer set for both chains. A roughly 20-cycle PCR with a constant-region primer and V-primer adapter amplified TCRs. MiXCR was run by TCRdb on the reads, yielding one entry per CDR3 protein. The sample holds fewer than 10,000 distinct CDR3 sequences, about three quarters seen once. These TCRs come from a human donor with advanced metastatic prostate, ovarian, gallbladder or colorectal cancer (not recorded which). This table probably holds off-target reads from a library built for another chain.

This chain uses TRBV28 with TRBJ2-7; D is possibly TRBD1 (5 bases). Trimming left V 7 bases short and J 2 bases short, with 12 bases between. The CDR3 has 13 amino acids. Germline CDR1 MDHEN, CDR2 SYDVKM. The CDR3 coding sequence is TGTGCCAGCACCCTGGACATGACCTACGAGCAGTACTTC. This codes for CASTLDMTYEQYF. Full variable domain (remainder filled in from reference TRBV28 and TRBJ2-7): DVKVTQSSRYLVKRTGEKVFLECVQDMDHENMFWYRQDPGLGLRLIYFSYDVKMKEKGDIPEGYSVSREKKERFSLILESASTNQTSMYLCASTLDMTYEQYFGPGTRLTVT.

The J gene is TRBJ2-5, the V gene TRBV2; D is unresolved. CDR3 length: 11 residues. The V end lost 4 bases, the J end lost 5 bases, and 5 bases lay between the germline ends. Germline CDR1 SNHLY, CDR2 FYNNEI. The CDR3 here is CASSVLETQYF. DNA for the CDR3: TGTGCCAGCAGTGTTCTGGAGACCCAGTACTTC. The full variable domain, in which reference TRBV2 and TRBJ2-5 provide the parts outside the CDR3, is EPEVTQTPSHQVTQMGQEVILRCVPISNHLYFYWYRQILGQKVEFLVSFYNNEISEKSEIFDDQFSVERPDGSNFTLKIRSTKLEDSAMYFCASSVLETQYFGPGTRLLVL.

The rearrangement joins TRBV4-2 to TRBJ2-1; 9 nucleotides line up with TRBD1. With 5 bases clipped from V and 4 bases from J, the junction kept 6 bases outside the gene matches. Looked up from germline, CDR1 is LGHNA and CDR2 is YNFKEQ. CDR3 size: 15 residues. The CDR3 sequence is CASSGRDREYNEQFF. Written as DNA, the CDR3 is TGTGCCAGCAGCGGCCGGGACAGGGAATACAATGAGCAGTTCTTC.

The V call is TRBV30, the J call TRBJ2-7; no definite D call. Trimming took off 0 bases at V and 10 bases at J, with 19 bases between the two ends. Germline V gene sequence: CDR1 GTSNPN, CDR2 SVGIG (reference sequence). The CDR3 has 14 amino acids. The chain's CDR3 is CAWSVFGVQVLQYF. CDR3 sequence (DNA): TGTGCCTGGAGTGTATTTGGAGTGCAGGTTCTTCAGTACTTC.

This clonotype was observed a handful of times. The chain carries TRBV28 and TRBJ1-1; TRBD1 aligns across 8 bases. The CDR3 spans 12 residues. From germline, CDR1 is MDHEN and CDR2 SYDVKM. V lost 6 bases to trimming and J lost 7 bases; unmatched junction nucleotides: 4. The CDR3 protein is CASSRGPGEAFF. The DNA for the CDR3 is TGTGCCAGCAGCAGGGGGCCGGGTGAAGCTTTCTTT.

The chain couples TRBV20-1 to TRBJ2-7; weak D call: TRBD2 (6 bases). Germline CDR1 reads DFQATT; CDR2 reads SNEGSKA (reference sequence). The CDR3 is 14 residues long. V was trimmed by 2 bases and J by 6 bases, leaving 17 bases between them. The chain's CDR3 is CSARRGLDRGEQYF. DNA for the CDR3: TGCAGTGCTAGAAGGGGACTCGACCGAGGCGAGCAGTACTTC.

This chain connects TRBV24-1 to TRBJ2-7; maybe TRBD1 (6 bases). CDR1 and CDR2 (germline): KGHDR, SFDVKD. The germline V and J ends were trimmed by 4 bases and 7 bases, with 16 bases remaining between them. This CDR3 spans 14 amino acids. The CDR3 sequence: CATSDPTGPGEQYF. Here the CDR3 DNA reads TGTGCCACCAGTGACCCGACAGGCCCGGGGGAGCAGTACTTC.

The rearrangement uses TRBV5-4 and TRBJ2-2; TRBD1 might be the D (7 bases). Germline V gives CDR1 SGHNT, CDR2 YYREEE (reference sequence). Trimming pared 4 bases from V and 4 bases from J, leaving 23 bases between. There are 18 residues in the CDR3. The CDR3 nucleotides read TGTGCCAGCAGCCTGGACAGGTTCGGGGGCCCGACCACCGGGGAGCTGTTTTTT. This sequence encodes CASSLDRFGGPTTGELFF.

The chain recombines TRBV2 with TRBJ2-1; D remains unclear. Germline V CDR1 and CDR2: SNHLY, FYNNEI. This CDR3 has 11 residues. Trimming removed 3 bases from V and 9 bases from J, with 6 bases in between. CDR3 nucleotide sequence: TGTGCCAGCAGTGACCTGGGTGAGCAGTTCTTC. Its translation is CASSDLGEQFF. Based on the CDR3 plus reference TRBV2 and TRBJ2-1, the full variable domain is EPEVTQTPSHQVTQMGQEVILRCVPISNHLYFYWYRQILGQKVEFLVSFYNNEISEKSEIFDDQFSVERPDGSNFTLKIRSTKLEDSAMYFCASSDLGEQFFGPGTRLTVL.

V and J are TRBV6-8 and TRBJ2-2; 9 bases fit TRBD2. This CDR3 spans 16 amino acids. Germline V gene data show CDR1 as MNHGY and CDR2 as SAAAGT. J lost 1 base, V lost 5 bases, and 5 bases had no gene match. Here the CDR3 DNA reads TGTGCCAGCAGTACACCGACTAGCGGGAACACCGGGGAGCTGTTTTTT. This gives the protein CASSTPTSGNTGELFF.

This clonotype was counted a few times. The genes are TRBV2 and TRBJ1-6; D is possibly TRBD1 (6 bases). Germline V gene sequence: CDR1 SNHLY, CDR2 FYNNEI. The length of the CDR3 is 14 residues. Trimming removed 9 bases from V and 9 bases from J, with 18 bases in between. This CDR3 is CASLNRDKRSPLHF. CDR3 nucleotides: TGTGCCAGTCTTAACCGGGACAAGCGTTCACCCCTCCACTTT.

The chain combines TRBV5-4 with TRBJ2-1; D may be TRBD1 (6 bases). Germline V gene lookup returns CDR1 SGHNT and CDR2 YYREEE (reference sequence). CDR3 length: 16 amino acids. Trimming took off 4 bases at V and 0 bases at J, with 14 bases between the two ends. The CDR3 loop is CASSMGHRSSYNEQFF. DNA for the CDR3: TGTGCCAGCAGCATGGGACACCGGAGCTCCTACAATGAGCAGTTCTTC. The full variable domain, in which reference TRBV5-4 and TRBJ2-1 provide the parts outside the CDR3, is ETGVTQSPTHLIKTRGQQVTLRCSSQSGHNTVSWYQQALGQGPQFIFQYYREEENGRGNFPPRFSGLQFPNYSSELNVNALELDDSALYLCASSMGHRSSYNEQFFGPGTRLTVL.

The V and J genes are TRBV5-5 and TRBJ1-1; D uncertain. V lost 2 bases and J lost 4, with 18 bases in between. The germline V gene has CDR1 SGHKS and CDR2 YYEKEE (reference sequence). The CDR3 length is 16 residues. CDR3 sequence (DNA): TGTGCCAGCAGCTTTACAAGGGCGCGGTTGGGCACTGAAGCTTTCTTT. Residues: CASSFTRARLGTEAFF.

This sequence joins TRBV4-2 and TRBJ2-2; D perhaps matches TRBD2 (6 bases). From germline, CDR1 is LGHNA and CDR2 YNFKEQ. The CDR3 contains 16 residues. V lost 5 bases, J lost 10 bases, and 23 bases lay in between. The chain's CDR3 is CASSGGVGSRTEELFF. In DNA form, the CDR3 reads TGTGCCAGCAGCGGAGGGGTGGGGTCGAGAACGGAGGAGCTGTTTTTT.

The V gene is TRBV9, the J gene TRBJ2-2; the D gene is possibly TRBD2 (5 bases). Germline V gene sequence: CDR1 SGDLS, CDR2 YYNGEE. The V gene lost 1 base and the J gene lost 5 bases, with 15 bases spanning the gap. The CDR3 covers 16 residues. The CDR3 DNA follows: TGTGCCAGCAGCGTACTGGGCGGGTCGGGAACCGGGGAGCTGTTTTTT. This translates into CASSVLGGSGTGELFF.

The V call is TRBV6-6, the J call TRBJ2-3; 11 bases fit TRBD2. J was trimmed by 4 bases and V by 5 bases; bases with no gene match: 5. The CDR3 has 15 residues. Per the germline V gene, CDR1 is MNHNY and CDR2 is SVGAGI (reference sequence). In DNA form, the CDR3 reads TGTGCCAGCAGTCCTAGCGGGGGGCTGGCAGATACGCAGTATTTT. It encodes CASSPSGGLADTQYF.

This clonotype was observed a single time. CDR3 region: CASSLASGYYEQYF. CDR3 in DNA: TGTGCCAGCAGCTTGGCTAGCGGTTATTACGAGCAGTACTTC. This chain joins TRBV7-2 and TRBJ2-7, with 7 nucleotides matching TRBD2. The length of the CDR3 is 14 residues. Trimming took 3 bases from V and 4 from J; bases not matched to a gene: 6. The V gene's germline CDR1 is SGHTA and CDR2 FQGNSA.

This chain joins TRBV29-1 and TRBJ2-1, with a tentative D call TRBD1 (6 bases). The ends were cut back, 5 bases at V and 4 bases at J, with 12 bases in the middle. The CDR3 loop spans 13 amino acids. Germline V gene lookup returns CDR1 SQVTM and CDR2 ANQGSEA. The CDR3 sequence is CSVSLRGYNEQFF. The CDR3 DNA sequence: TGCAGCGTTTCACTTAGGGGGTACAATGAGCAGTTCTTC.

This clonotype appeared once. The chain links TRBV13 to TRBJ2-7, with TRBD2 matching 9 bases. V lost 5 bases to trimming and J lost 2 bases; unmatched junction nucleotides: 10. CDR1 PRHDT and CDR2 FYEKMQ come from the germline V gene (reference sequence). The CDR3 contains 16 residues. Written as DNA, the CDR3 is TGTGCCAGCAGCCCTTCCGGGACTAGCAAGACCTACGAGCAGTACTTC. Translation gives CASSPSGTSKTYEQYF.

To note about this clonotype: Its ends do not fully match the called genes, so a read error is possible. The V and J genes are TRBV2 and TRBJ2-1, with no clear D. The CDR3 sequence is 14 residues long. From germline, CDR1 is SNHLY and CDR2 FYNNEI. CDR3 nucleotide sequence: TGTGCCAGGAGTGAAGGGAATTTAGACAATGAGCAGTTCTTC. It encodes CARSEGNLDNEQFF.

This clonotype has just a few counts. V is TRBV2 and J is TRBJ1-2, with D possibly being TRBD1 (6 bases). The CDR3 spans 14 residues. The V end lost 6 bases, the J end lost 8 bases, and 19 bases lay between the germline ends. The germline V gene encodes CDR1 SNHLY and CDR2 FYNNEI. CDR3 nucleotide sequence: TGTGCCAGCAGCGCCACACAGGGTCCCAGCGGCTACACCTTC. The encoded protein is CASSATQGPSGYTF.

The chain carries TRBV28 and TRBJ2-7, with a possible D match to TRBD2 (6 bases). Trimming cost V 1 base and J 7 bases, with 11 bases left between them. The CDR3 is 13 amino acids. Germline CDR1 is MDHEN and CDR2 is SYDVKM. This CDR3 is CASSLLGGLEQYF. In nucleotides, the CDR3 is TGTGCCAGCAGTTTATTGGGCGGACTAGAGCAGTACTTC. The full variable domain, its missing parts supplied by reference TRBV28 and TRBJ2-7, is DVKVTQSSRYLVKRTGEKVFLECVQDMDHENMFWYRQDPGLGLRLIYFSYDVKMKEKGDIPEGYSVSREKKERFSLILESASTNQTSMYLCASSLLGGLEQYFGPGTRLTVT.

The chain employs TRBV5-1 and TRBJ2-1; no definite D call. Germline V gene lookup returns CDR1 SGHRS and CDR2 YFSETQ. Trimming removed 0 bases at V and 6 bases at J, with 13 bases between. The CDR3 has 15 amino acids. The CDR3 sequence is CASSLEVSSVNEQFF. DNA of the CDR3: TGCGCCAGCAGCTTGGAAGTTTCGAGCGTCAATGAGCAGTTCTTC.

The rearrangement uses TRBV6-5 and TRBJ2-7; a possible D gene is TRBD2 (6 bases). The CDR3 has 13 residues. Per germline, CDR1 MNHEY and CDR2 SVGAGI. Trimming removed 5 bases at V and 7 bases at J, with 15 bases between. The CDR3 sequence is CASSLDWAGEQYF. The CDR3 DNA reads as TGTGCCAGCAGTCTAGACTGGGCGGGGGAGCAGTACTTC.

V gene TRBV5-1 combines with J gene TRBJ1-1; no firm D call. Germline-derived CDR1 and CDR2 are SGHRS and YFSETQ. The CDR3 extends over 14 amino acids. The germline V and J ends were trimmed by 1 base and 2 bases, with 9 bases remaining between them. Written as DNA, the CDR3 is TGCGCCAGCAGCTTGACTAGTTCCAACACTGAAGCTTTCTTT. Its protein is CASSLTSSNTEAFF.

The genes are TRBV29-1 and TRBJ2-3; tentatively, D is TRBD1 or TRBD2 (6 bases each). Deletions cut 4 bases from V and 0 bases from J, with 11 bases between. The CDR3 runs to 14 residues. Germline V gives CDR1 SQVTM, CDR2 ANQGSEA. The CDR3 reads CSVAGAASTDTQYF. CDR3 nucleotides: TGCAGCGTTGCGGGGGCTGCTAGCACAGATACGCAGTATTTT.

The chain carries TRBV29-1 and TRBJ2-2, with D possibly being TRBD2 (5 bases). Germline V gene lookup returns CDR1 SQVTM and CDR2 ANQGSEA. This CDR3 spans 15 amino acids. Trimming removed 5 bases at V and 8 bases at J, with 21 bases between. The CDR3 DNA is TGCAGCGTTTGTCTTGCGGGCGAGTCAGGTGGGGAGCTGTTTTTT. Translation gives CSVCLAGESGGELFF.

The chain is built from TRBV29-1 and TRBJ2-1; D uncertain. Per germline, CDR1 SQVTM and CDR2 ANQGSEA. With 3 bases removed from V and 4 bases from J, the gap between germline ends came to 16 bases. The CDR3 totals 15 residues. CDR3 in amino acids: CSVDGPGSRYNEQFF. The CDR3 nucleotides are TGCAGCGTTGATGGGCCGGGCAGCCGGTACAATGAGCAGTTCTTC.

This sequence joins TRBV3-1 and TRBJ1-2, with D possibly TRBD1 on 6 matching bases. This CDR3 contains 14 residues. Trimming removed 5 bases at V and 4 bases at J, with 14 bases between. CDR1 is LGHDT, CDR2 YNNKEL, per germline (reference sequence). The CDR3 DNA reads TGTGCCAGCAGCTTAGCAGGACAGTCCTATGGCTACACCTTC. Its translation is CASSLAGQSYGYTF.